The rows below give T cell receptor beta chains drawn from one sample of a study of T-cell memory formation after mild COVID-19. TCRdb called the 5' RACE reads again in MiXCR, with one record for every CDR3 protein. Altogether just under 550,000 distinct CDR3 sequences are present, about a fifth being singletons, with the ten largest covering approximately 12%. Sequencing was done on a sample of PBMCs or a T cell subset sorted from them (not recorded which). The receptors were sampled from an adult woman who had mild COVID-19 (a few samples of this study predate the infection). Cell type and time point are not known. Both conserved end residues are trimmed from each CDR3. Fields, in order: J gene, V gene, CDR3 protein.

TRBJ2-7 | TRBV4-2 | ASSQDGQAIYEQY
TRBJ2-7 | TRBV10-3 | AISELAGPYEQY
TRBJ2-4 | TRBV4-2 | ASSQEAGVSQQY
TRBJ2-5 | TRBV11-2 | ASSGTRDRAIATSQETQY
TRBJ1-4 | TRBV5-6 | ASSRQTGEKLF
TRBJ2-5 | TRBV7-7 | AGSRTPSETQY
TRBJ1-3 | TRBV11-2 | ASSLMGGSGNTIY
TRBJ1-1 | TRBV9 | ASSVDGRYHENTEAF
TRBJ2-1 | TRBV6-5 | ASRVGQNNEQF
TRBJ2-1 | TRBV12-3/TRBV12-4 | ASGPTSSNEQF
TRBJ2-7 | TRBV7-8 | ASSPGGMAYEQY
TRBJ2-3 | TRBV6-4 | ASSDSDAGSTDTQY
TRBJ2-5 | TRBV6-5 | ASSYDRVGETQY
TRBJ1-4 | TRBV7-2 | ASSLARVPNEKLF
TRBJ2-1 | TRBV6-2/TRBV6-3 | ASSPSVSTSYNEQF
TRBJ2-1 | TRBV13 | ASSLGSGGTYNEQF
TRBJ1-1 | TRBV4-2 | ASSPGAGYTEAF
TRBJ2-1 | TRBV5-1 | ASGTGTASYNEQF
TRBJ2-2 | TRBV5-1 | ASQGTASNTGELF
TRBJ2-5 | TRBV2 | ASSRVRATRSRETQY
TRBJ1-6 | TRBV14 | ASSRLGSSSYNSPLH
TRBJ1-1 | TRBV18 | ASSPKGTVKTEAF
TRBJ2-7 | TRBV5-1 | ASSLYGGSWVDEQY
TRBJ2-5 | TRBV24-1 | ATSDGPGGRETQY
TRBJ2-3 | TRBV12-3/TRBV12-4 | ASRTGIPTDTQY
TRBJ2-1 | TRBV12-3/TRBV12-4 | ASSRSGGVDEQF
TRBJ1-2 | TRBV28 | ASSPPDRYYGYT
TRBJ2-7 | TRBV14 | ASSRSGLSYEQY
TRBJ1-2 | TRBV5-1 | ASSFNVPTYGYT
TRBJ2-2 | TRBV6-5 | ASSYQFQGANTGELF
TRBJ2-1 | TRBV9 | ASSPGGSSSYNEQF
TRBJ2-3 | TRBV7-9 | ASSLVGLTDTQY
TRBJ2-3 | TRBV5-6 | ASSPRGGTDTQY
TRBJ2-7 | TRBV13 | ASSRLAGGEQY
TRBJ2-7 | TRBV6-2/TRBV6-3 | ASSYSIVLGQGPYEQY
TRBJ1-6 | TRBV27 | ASSWGTNSPLH
TRBJ2-7 | TRBV20-1 | SARDQGGVTYEQY
TRBJ2-1 | TRBV7-2 | ASSLARGLVNEQF
TRBJ2-1 | TRBV5-1 | ASSWTRNEQF
TRBJ2-5 | TRBV11-2 | ASSLVAGAETQY
TRBJ1-2 | TRBV4-3 | ASSQDRIWGRDGYT
TRBJ1-4 | TRBV11-2 | ASSPRATNEKLF
TRBJ2-1 | TRBV19 | ASRLAGGLDEQF
TRBJ1-1 | TRBV6-1 | AIRAGTENTEAF
TRBJ2-3 | TRBV7-2 | ASRRTPGLAGGRNTQY
TRBJ2-3 | TRBV29-1 | SVDGAAGGNTDTQY
TRBJ1-1 | TRBV7-2 | ASSKDSNTEAF
TRBJ1-2 | TRBV29-1 | SVATKDRVNYGYT
TRBJ2-1 | TRBV12-3/TRBV12-4 | ASSFRAGSGPDNEQF
TRBJ2-1 | TRBV7-6 | ASSLGGYKGNEQF
TRBJ1-2 | TRBV11-3 | ASSSRQVSYGYT
TRBJ1-5 | TRBV6-1 | ATRNRDFYQAQH
TRBJ2-7 | TRBV6-5 | ASSYAPASYEQY
TRBJ2-3 | TRBV9 | ASSAAGTSTDTQY
TRBJ2-1 | TRBV5-1 | ASSLGSGGHEQF
TRBJ1-2 | TRBV5-1 | ASSSMTGHYGYT
TRBJ2-1 | TRBV7-9 | ASSLARYLTYNEQF
TRBJ1-1 | TRBV19 | ASSITGTLEAF
TRBJ2-1 | TRBV20-1 | SATGTGVGDEQF